This TCR beta chain is from a study of T cell responses to AZD1222 COVID-19 vaccine. Study overall: Some second doses came at about 4 weeks and others at about 12 weeks; these were pooled. Study results and limitations: Targeting of unmutated variant regions was reportedly seen in nearly half of spike-specific TCRs. The CD4 TCRs associated with vaccination extended across spike and predominated at 160-218 and 743-854.

Sequenced by immunoSEQ multiplex PCR; TCRdb stores in-frame clones only, minus some. The profile shows some 150,000 clones, roughly nine tenths of them singletons. The CDR3 is made up of 13 amino acids. Germline V lookup: CDR1 SQVTM, CDR2 ANQGSEA. Trimming pared 2 bases from V and 3 bases from J, leaving 10 bases between. Concerning this clone itself: Antigen specificity is unknown.

The receptor was derived from an adult in good health. Material: peripheral blood, obtained on day 0 of AZD1222 vaccination. This chain links TRBV29-1 with TRBJ1-2; D might be TRBD1 (6 bases). CDR3 sequence reads: CSVETGRDYGYTF. The DNA of the CDR3 is TGCAGCGTTGAAACAGGGAGGGACTATGGCTACACCTTC.